These T cell receptor beta chains were read from a single sample in a study of blood T cell repertoires in COVID-19. Repertoires were generated with immunoSEQ multiplex PCR, while TCRdb's copy carries only in-frame clones and drops some. Of roughly 300,000 clones listed, roughly 85% are singletons. Sequenced material: PBMCs or T cells enriched from blood (not recorded which). The receptors derive from a middle-aged woman with acute COVID-19. The CDR3 runs from the conserved cysteine through the conserved F or W. A D gene is named only where the DNA matches it firmly.

J,length,D,V,CDR3
TRBJ2-3,12,NA,TRBV5-1,CASKLSGDTQYF
TRBJ2-7,15,NA,TRBV25-1,CASSAPGGNRYEQYF
TRBJ1-2,13,TRBD1,TRBV11-2,CASRKTGNYGYTF
TRBJ1-6,17,NA,TRBV27,CASSLTVSGRGNSPLHF
TRBJ2-3,17,TRBD2,TRBV5-1,CASSSSTSGGPTDTQYF
TRBJ2-7,16,NA,TRBV7-6,CASSLSGGQTPYEQYF
TRBJ2-5,14,TRBD1,TRBV6-5,CASKDPTGEETQYF
TRBJ1-3,14,NA,TRBV19,CASSGGTAGNTIYF
TRBJ2-7,15,NA,TRBV7-2,CASSPGAEAHYEQYF
TRBJ2-1,14,NA,TRBV11-2,CASSLYRSYNEQFF
TRBJ1-2,16,NA,TRBV15,CATSRDYEEPRYGYTF
TRBJ1-3,16,TRBD1,TRBV18,CASSPPTGGPGNTIYF
TRBJ1-2,15,TRBD1,TRBV3-1/TRBV3-2,CASSPDDRGLYGYTF
TRBJ1-6,16,NA,TRBV19,CASSVMAGFGNSPLHF
TRBJ2-1,16,TRBD2,TRBV5-4,CASSLPGAGTNNEQFF
TRBJ1-2,15,NA,TRBV15,CATSRVPGIEYGYTF
TRBJ2-5,13,TRBD1,TRBV4-1,CASSPTGGETQYF
TRBJ1-2,15,TRBD1,TRBV19,CASSKGTGKFYGYTF
TRBJ2-1,15,NA,TRBV5-4,CASSRDWAGNNEQFF
TRBJ1-2,15,NA,TRBV10-3,CAISHHDRSTYGYTF
TRBJ1-5,14,TRBD1,TRBV2,CASRETGANQPQHF
TRBJ2-3,14,NA,TRBV18,CASLSDRNTDTQYF
TRBJ1-2,11,NA,TRBV20-1,CSATGGHGYTF
TRBJ2-7,12,NA,TRBV29-1,CSVEVGGYEQYF